This TCR beta chain was recorded in a study of cytomegalovirus exposure and HLA in healthy donors. Points from the study as a whole: A few CMV-associated chains proved CMV antigen-specific in vitro. Donor immune exposure was known only as CMV serostatus.

A multiplex PCR was run with 60 Vbeta primers and 13 Jbeta primers. Using immunoSEQ multiplex PCR, the repertoire was profiled, and TCRdb retains in-frame clones only, with some absent. The sample has a few hundred thousand clones, 72% seen once. Regarding this clone: Its antigen is currently unknown.

Germline values: CDR1 SGHVS, CDR2 FNYEAQ. The junction had 3 bases not matched to a gene; V was cut back by 1 base and J by 4 bases. The CDR3 runs to 14 residues. This clonotype originated in a female donor in good health and CMV-seronegative. Sequencing was carried out using PBMCs. The genes are TRBV7-6 and TRBJ2-7, with 8 bases fitting TRBD2. The CDR3 DNA reads TGTGCCAGCAGCTTAGGCGGGGGGAATTACGAGCAGTACTTC. This encodes CASSLGGGNYEQYF.